A single sample gave rise to the 13 T cell receptor beta chains below, sequenced in a study of T cells in Graves' hyperthyroidism and ophthalmopathy. Researchers amplified the TCR beta CDR3 regions from RNA transcripts. The TCR CDR3 was amplified in a first-round RT-PCR using the HTBI primer set. TCRdb reanalysed the multiplex PCR reads using MiXCR and keeps one entry per CDR3 protein. The repertoire has 550,000 to 600,000 distinct CDR3 sequences, 13% to 15% of them found once; the top ten carry around 7%. Sequenced input: blood. These receptor sequences come from a woman aged 18-29 years with Graves' ophthalmopathy.

This clonotype was counted at least ten times. J is TRBJ1-1 and V is TRBV30, with 8 bases fitting TRBD1. This CDR3 has 14 amino acids. The germline gives CDR1 GTSNPN, CDR2 SVGIG (reference sequence). The trim removed 8 bases at V and 4 bases at J, leaving 12 bases unmatched. This CDR3 reads CAGDPGGASTEAFF. The DNA of the CDR3 is TGTGCCGGGGACCCAGGGGGCGCGAGCACTGAAGCTTTCTTT.

The V gene is TRBV4-3, the J gene TRBJ2-1; a possible D gene is TRBD2 (7 bases). Trimming cost V 0 bases and J 9 bases, with 15 bases left between them. Germline V gene data show CDR1 as LGHNA and CDR2 as YSLEER. The CDR3 contains 15 residues. The CDR3 bases are TGCGCCAGCAGCCAAGACTGGAGGGGAGGGGGTGAGCAGTTCTTC. It yields the protein CASSQDWRGGGEQFF.

This clonotype was detected many times. The chain carries TRBV7-2 and TRBJ2-3; D is undetermined. The germline gives CDR1 SGHTA, CDR2 FQGNSA. The CDR3 has 14 amino acids. Trimming removed 0 bases at V and 2 bases at J, with 6 bases between. The CDR3 reads CASSLARTTDTQYF. The CDR3 nucleotides read TGTGCCAGCAGCTTAGCGCGGACCACAGATACGCAGTATTTT.

At least ten counts were recorded for this clonotype. This chain connects TRBV6-1 to TRBJ1-5, with 8 bases aligning to TRBD1. This CDR3 region has 16 residues. The V gene end was trimmed by 2 bases and the J gene end by 6 bases; junction bases not matched to a gene: 9. Germline loops: CDR1 MNHNS, CDR2 SASEGT. The DNA for the CDR3 is TGTGCCAGCAGTGAAAGGGGTCAGGGGGCCGGTCAGCCCCAGCATTTT. Residues: CASSERGQGAGQPQHF.

This clonotype was observed many times. The chain carries TRBV10-3 and TRBJ2-7; a weak D match, TRBD1 (5 bases). CDR3 size: 11 residues. Trimming removed 3 bases from V and 6 bases from J, with 6 bases in between. Germline V gives CDR1 ENHRY, CDR2 SYGVKD. The chain's CDR3 is CAISEGAEQYF. The DNA of the CDR3 is TGTGCCATCAGTGAAGGGGCCGAGCAGTACTTC.

This clonotype was counted only a few times. The chain has TRBV27 and TRBJ1-2; 7 bases are a match to TRBD1. The V segment lost 6 bases and the J segment 4 bases; nucleotides outside the gene matches: 11. CDR1 and CDR2 from the germline V gene are MNHEY and SMNVEV (reference sequence). The CDR3 is 15 residues long. Here the CDR3 reads CASRDRAREIYGYTF. In DNA form, the CDR3 reads TGTGCCAGCAGAGACAGGGCCAGAGAAATCTATGGCTACACCTTC.

This clonotype was observed many times. The gene calls are TRBV20-1 and TRBJ2-3, with D possibly TRBD1 on 6 matching bases. V was pared by 1 base and J by 0 bases, with 8 bases between. The length of the CDR3 is 14 residues. The germline V gene encodes CDR1 DFQATT and CDR2 SNEGSKA (reference sequence). Here the CDR3 DNA reads TGCAGTGCTAGAGGACAGGCTAGCACAGATACGCAGTATTTT. Translating it yields CSARGQASTDTQYF.

This clonotype was detected a few times. The chain carries TRBV5-8 and TRBJ2-5; D is undetermined. Trimming shortened V by 0 bases and J by 5 bases, and 14 bases separated the two germline ends. Germline V gives CDR1 SGHTS, CDR2 YDEGEE. There are 15 residues in the CDR3. The CDR3 reads CASSLGGASRETQYF. The CDR3 DNA is TGTGCCAGCAGCTTGGGGGGTGCCTCTAGGGAGACCCAGTACTTC.

This clonotype occurred a few times. The V and J genes are TRBV19 and TRBJ1-5; no firm D call. Germline CDR1 LNHDA, CDR2 SQIVND (reference sequence). This CDR3 is 14 amino acids long. V lost 3 bases and J lost 1, with 7 bases in between. CDR3 bases: TGTGCCAGTAGTATTGACGGAAGCAATCAGCCCCAGCATTTT. The encoded protein is CASSIDGSNQPQHF.

This clonotype occurred many times. The chain links TRBV7-2 to TRBJ1-1; D gene ambiguous. Germline CDR1 reads SGHTA; CDR2 reads FQGNSA. CDR3 length: 13 amino acids. V lost 4 bases to trimming and J lost 1 base, with 7 bases between them. The CDR3 here is CASSSFRNTEAFF. The CDR3 DNA follows: TGTGCCAGCAGCTCCTTTAGGAACACTGAAGCTTTCTTT.

The chain has TRBV7-8 and TRBJ1-2; weak D call: TRBD1 (5 bases). CDR1 is SGHVS and CDR2 is FQNEAQ in the germline V gene. This CDR3 spans 14 amino acids. Trimming took off 5 bases at V and 6 bases at J, with 16 bases between the two ends. In nucleotides, the CDR3 is TGTGCCAGCAGCCTAGGCACATTCAGGGATGGCTACACCTTC. Amino acids: CASSLGTFRDGYTF.

There are many counts of this clonotype. This rearrangement joins TRBV18 to TRBJ2-7; weak D call: TRBD1 (6 bases). CDR3 length: 15 amino acids. Deletions cut 3 bases from V and 6 bases from J, with 18 bases between. Germline V gene data show CDR1 as KGHSH and CDR2 as LQKENI. CDR3 bases: TGTGCCAGCTCACCGGGGGTTCGAGGGGGAGTCGAGCAGTACTTC. Its translation: CASSPGVRGGVEQYF.

This clonotype was seen ten or more times. The V call is TRBV24-1, the J call TRBJ2-3, with D possibly matching TRBD2 (6 bases). V lost 5 bases to trimming and J lost 2 bases, with 7 bases between them. The CDR3 extends over 13 amino acids. Germline CDR1 KGHDR, CDR2 SFDVKD. The CDR3 DNA is TGTGCCACCAGTGCTAGCGACACAGATACGCAGTATTTT. Protein product: CATSASDTDTQYF.